A single sample gave rise to the 22 T cell receptor beta chains below, sequenced in a study of early T cells in non-severe SARS-CoV-2 infection. TCRdb re-analysed the 5' RACE reads in MiXCR, keeping a single row per CDR3 protein. The sample contains tens of thousands of distinct CDR3 sequences, 9% to 15% of which appear only once. Sequencing used whole blood. Every receptor here comes from an adult who was a healthcare worker with PCR-confirmed SARS-CoV-2 infection or an uninfected control (not recorded which).

V is TRBV7-8 and J is TRBJ2-3; 9 positions agree with TRBD2. The CDR3 consists of 16 residues. V shed 2 bases and J 0 bases; nucleotides not matched to a gene: 3. CDR1 and CDR2 from the germline V gene are SGHVS and FQNEAQ. The CDR3 DNA reads as TGTGCCAGCAGCTTAAGGGCGGGAGGGAGCACAGATACGCAGTATTTT. This gives the protein CASSLRAGGSTDTQYF.

This clonotype was seen at least ten times. V gene TRBV6-1 combines with J gene TRBJ2-1; 12 positions agree with TRBD2. The CDR3 covers 17 residues. Trimming at V came to 8 bases and at J to 2 bases, leaving 10 bases not matched to a gene. Per germline, CDR1 MNHNS and CDR2 SASEGT. The CDR3 is CASGPRTSGIAYNEQFF. For the CDR3, the DNA is TGTGCCAGCGGCCCTCGGACTAGCGGGATCGCCTACAATGAGCAGTTCTTC.

Ten or more counts support this clonotype. The chain links TRBV15 to TRBJ1-1; TRBD1 agrees at 8 bases. The CDR3 contains 15 residues. The V gene end was trimmed by 2 bases and the J gene end by 8 bases; junction bases not matched to a gene: 10. Germline CDR1 LNHNV, CDR2 YYDKDF (reference sequence). CDR3 protein: CATSRLPGQAMEAFF. In nucleotides, the CDR3 is TGTGCCACCAGCAGACTTCCGGGACAGGCGATGGAAGCTTTCTTT.

This clonotype was found a few times. J is TRBJ1-2 and V is TRBV19, with D perhaps matching TRBD1 (5 bases). This CDR3 has 11 residues. Per germline, CDR1 LNHDA and CDR2 SQIVND (reference sequence). V was trimmed by 7 bases and J by 7 bases, leaving 10 bases between them. CDR3 coding DNA: TGTGCCAGTACGCAGGGCTTTGGCTACACCTTC. Protein sequence: CASTQGFGYTF.

This clonotype was found a few times. Germline is not matched at one junction end, which may reflect a read error. The V call is TRBV7-7, the J call TRBJ2-1; TRBD1 aligns across 10 bases. CDR1 and CDR2 from the germline V gene are SSHAT and FNYEAQ (reference sequence). The CDR3 is 16 amino acids. Here the CDR3 reads CASSPAVGTGVHEQFF. CDR3 DNA: TGTGCTAGCAGCCCAGCCGTCGGGACAGGGGTCCATGAGCAGTTCTTC.

This clonotype was detected ten times or more. The V and J genes are TRBV2 and TRBJ1-2; 11 bases map to TRBD1. Germline values: CDR1 SNHLY, CDR2 FYNNEI. The length of the CDR3 is 13 residues. This CDR3 is CAKGQGVSYGYTF. In DNA, the CDR3 is TGTGCGAAGGGACAGGGGGTCTCCTATGGCTACACCTTC. Supplemented by reference TRBV2 and TRBJ1-2, the full variable domain reads EPEVTQTPSHQVTQMGQEVILRCVPISNHLYFYWYRQILGQKVEFLVSFYNNEISEKSEIFDDQFSVERPDGSNFTLKIRSTKLEDSAMYFCAKGQGVSYGYTFGSGTRLTVV.

There are a few counts of this clonotype. The CDR3 sequence: CSARGRRSSYEQYF. For the CDR3, the DNA is TGCAGTGCTAGAGGAAGACGTTCGTCCTACGAGCAGTACTTC. The chain joins TRBV20-1 to TRBJ2-7; D gene ambiguous. There are 14 residues in the CDR3. The germline V gene encodes CDR1 DFQATT and CDR2 SNEGSKA (reference sequence). Trimming cost V 1 base and J 1 base, with 11 bases left between them.

There are a few counts of this clonotype. The gene calls are TRBV20-1 and TRBJ1-4; D remains unclear. The V gene's germline CDR1 is DFQATT and CDR2 SNEGSKA (reference sequence). V dropped 2 bases and J dropped 3 bases, with 13 bases sitting between them. CDR3 length equals 15 residues. CDR3 residues: CSARSAGLPNEKLFF. CDR3 DNA: TGCAGTGCTAGATCGGCTGGACTACCTAATGAAAAACTGTTTTTT.

This clonotype was counted at least ten times. The chain couples TRBV6-1 to TRBJ2-3, with 8 nucleotides matching TRBD1. J lost 3 bases, V lost 2 bases, and 10 bases had no gene match. The CDR3 is 17 amino acids. Germline V lookup: CDR1 MNHNS, CDR2 SASEGT. CDR3 protein: CASSERGQGAWTDTQYF. The DNA for the CDR3 is TGTGCCAGCAGTGAAAGGGGGCAGGGGGCCTGGACAGATACGCAGTATTTT.

This clonotype was recorded a few times. This sequence joins TRBV2 and TRBJ2-6; 8 nucleotides align to TRBD1. Germline V gene data show CDR1 as SNHLY and CDR2 as FYNNEI. Trimming cost V 5 bases and J 1 base; bases outside gene matches: 13. The CDR3 has 19 residues. In nucleotides, the CDR3 is TGTGCCAGCAGTAGGGGTCCGGGACAGGCTCCTTCTGGGGCCAACGTCCTGACTTTC. As protein: CASSRGPGQAPSGANVLTF.

The chain joins TRBV29-1 to TRBJ2-2, with unresolved D. The CDR3 extends over 12 amino acids. V was trimmed by 0 bases and J by 4 bases, leaving 3 bases between them. The germline V gene encodes CDR1 SQVTM and CDR2 ANQGSEA. The CDR3 DNA is TGCAGCGTTGAAGAATTCACCGGGGAGCTGTTTTTT. Translated, it gives CSVEEFTGELFF.

This clonotype was found many times. The V call is TRBV10-1, the J call TRBJ1-5; D uncertain. Per germline, CDR1 WNHNN and CDR2 SYGVQD (reference sequence). The V gene lost 2 bases and the J gene lost 7 bases, with 3 bases spanning the gap. CDR3 size: 11 residues. CDR3 DNA sequence: TGCGCCAGCAGTGAGAGCCAGCCCCAGCATTTT. Translated, it gives CASSESQPQHF.

The chain joins TRBV20-1 to TRBJ2-4, with TRBD1 matching 8 bases. The V segment lost 6 bases and the J segment 4 bases; nucleotides outside the gene matches: 8. The length of the CDR3 is 14 residues. Germline-derived CDR1 and CDR2 are DFQATT and SNEGSKA (reference sequence). The CDR3 sequence is CSALLGTGKNIQYF. The CDR3 DNA follows: TGCAGTGCCTTACTCGGGACAGGAAAAAACATTCAGTACTTC.

In its sample, this clonotype was seen a few times. This chain joins TRBV6-5 and TRBJ2-5; 9 bases map to TRBD1. The V and J ends lost 7 bases and 5 bases, in that order; junction bases with no gene match: 5. This CDR3 has 13 residues. In germline, CDR1 is MNHEY, CDR2 SVGAGI. CDR3 region: CASKTGGGETQYF. The CDR3, as DNA: TGTGCCAGCAAGACAGGGGGTGGGGAGACCCAGTACTTC.

J is TRBJ2-1 and V is TRBV30, with unresolved D. Germline V lookup: CDR1 GTSNPN, CDR2 SVGIG (reference sequence). CDR3 length: 13 residues. Trimming cost V 3 bases and J 6 bases, with 12 bases left between them. The CDR3 protein is CAWSPPVVNEQFF. The CDR3 region has the DNA TGTGCCTGGAGCCCGCCGGTGGTCAATGAGCAGTTCTTC.

This chain connects TRBV6-5 to TRBJ1-4; the D gene is possibly TRBD1 (6 bases). The germline CDR1 and CDR2 sequences are MNHEY and SVGAGI. With 7 bases removed from V and 1 base from J, the gap between germline ends came to 13 bases. The CDR3 extends over 15 amino acids. CDR3 region: CASTQGRGTNEKLFF. For the CDR3, the DNA is TGTGCCAGCACCCAGGGGAGGGGAACTAATGAAAAACTGTTTTTT.

This sequence joins TRBV12-3 or TRBV12-4 and TRBJ2-7; 10 bases match TRBD1. Trimming removed 3 bases from V and 5 bases from J; junction bases left unmatched: 13. This CDR3 has 17 amino acids. The CDR3 here is CASSFRFRRQGAHEQYF. CDR3 in DNA: TGTGCCAGCAGTTTCAGGTTTCGGAGACAGGGGGCCCACGAGCAGTACTTC.

This clonotype was seen at least ten times. The chain combines TRBV7-2 with TRBJ2-1; 7 positions match TRBD1. The CDR3 contains 15 residues. V gave up 1 base and J gave up 4 bases; unmatched junction bases: 4. CDR1 and CDR2 (germline): SGHTA, FQGNSA. CDR3: CASSLVGTAYNEQFF. DNA of the CDR3: TGTGCCAGCAGCTTAGTCGGGACAGCTTACAATGAGCAGTTCTTC.

The V call is TRBV29-1, the J call TRBJ2-7; D possibly corresponds to TRBD2 (5 bases). This CDR3 contains 11 residues. CDR1 and CDR2 (germline): SQVTM, ANQGSEA. V was pared by 4 bases and J by 2 bases, with 6 bases between. CDR3 region: CSVAGTYEQYF. The CDR3 coding sequence is TGCAGCGTTGCCGGGACCTACGAGCAGTACTTC.

The chain carries TRBV7-9 and TRBJ2-1; 7 bases map to TRBD2. The germline CDR1 and CDR2 sequences are SEHNR and FQNEAQ (reference sequence). This CDR3 has 17 residues. V dropped 5 bases and J dropped 5; count of bases not matched to a gene: 15. CDR3 loop: CASSPKIRGRADNEQFF. CDR3 DNA sequence: TGTGCCAGCAGCCCTAAAATCCGGGGGAGGGCCGACAATGAGCAGTTCTTC.

This clonotype has a count of ten or more. The chain couples TRBV4-1 to TRBJ2-7; D uncertain. CDR1 is MGHRA and CDR2 is YSYEKL in the germline V gene. This CDR3 contains 13 residues. V was clipped by 6 bases and J by 5 bases, with 14 bases between them. The CDR3 DNA reads TGCGCCAGCAGAGGACCCCCGGCCAACGAGCAGTACTTC. This gives the protein CASRGPPANEQYF.

This clonotype has at least ten counts. This chain connects TRBV5-6 to TRBJ2-7, with TRBD1 matching over 8 bases. The J segment lost 4 bases and the V segment lost 4 bases, leaving 10 bases of the junction unmatched. There are 15 residues in the CDR3. Germline values: CDR1 SGHDT, CDR2 YYEEEE. The CDR3 sequence: CASSPPWDRRYEQYF. The CDR3 DNA sequence: TGTGCCAGCAGCCCTCCTTGGGACAGGAGGTACGAGCAGTACTTC.